A single sample gave rise to the 25 T cell receptor beta chains below, sequenced in a study of blood T cell repertoires in COVID-19 (dated by TCRdb to 2020 to 2022). Libraries were built with the immunoSEQ multiplex PCR assay. TCRdb obtained this table from immuneACCESS and retained in-frame rearrangements with V and J assigned. These tables miss some clones; where compared with another copy, unresolved V genes account for less than half of the shortfall, and the remainder is unexplained. The sample table lists 110,000 or so clones, 75% to 90% of them with a count of one. Around 13% of the sample comes from the top ten. Sequenced input: peripheral blood. Receptor source: a human donor in a cohort sampled during active COVID-19.

The genes are TRBV7-2 and TRBJ2-3; D is possibly TRBD2 (5 bases). From germline, CDR1 is SGHTA and CDR2 FQGNSA. V lost 1 base and J lost 2, with 13 bases in between. CDR3 length: 16 residues. The CDR3 DNA is TGTGCCAGCAGCTTAGAAGGGCGGGCTGACACAGATACGCAGTATTTT. It encodes CASSLEGRADTDTQYF.

The V gene is TRBV12-3 or TRBV12-4, the J gene TRBJ1-5; D possibly corresponds to TRBD1 (5 bases). V gave up 5 bases and J gave up 7 bases, with 9 bases separating them. The CDR3 runs to 12 residues. CDR3 amino acids: CASSGQGQPQHF. The CDR3, as DNA: TGTGCCAGCAGTGGCCAGGGACAGCCCCAGCATTTT.

The V gene is TRBV6-5, the J gene TRBJ1-5; tentatively, D is TRBD1 (6 bases). The CDR3 spans 13 residues. V gave up 8 bases and J gave up 7 bases, with 15 bases separating them. In germline, CDR1 is MNHEY, CDR2 SVGAGI. The DNA of the CDR3 is TGTGCCAGCGCAACAGGGCGGAGGCAGCCCCAGCATTTT. This encodes CASATGRRQPQHF.

The V gene is TRBV6-5, the J gene TRBJ2-7; D gene ambiguous. Germline lookup yields CDR1 MNHEY and CDR2 SVGAGI. The CDR3 consists of 12 residues. Trimming pared 8 bases from V and 1 base from J, leaving 9 bases between. CDR3 DNA sequence: TGTGCCAGCGCGTATTCGTCCTACGAGCAGTACTTC. Protein: CASAYSSYEQYF.

This clone has just one count. The V and J genes are TRBV7-2 and TRBJ1-5; maybe TRBD1 (5 bases). V lost 3 bases, J lost 5 bases, and 14 bases lay in between. CDR3 size: 15 residues. Germline values: CDR1 SGHTA, CDR2 FQGNSA. CDR3: CASSLGPAEDQPQHF. CDR3 bases: TGTGCCAGCAGCTTGGGGCCTGCGGAAGATCAGCCCCAGCATTTT. The full variable domain, rest sourced from reference TRBV7-2 and TRBJ1-5, is GAGVSQSPSNKVTEKGKDVELRCDPISGHTALYWYRQSLGQGLEFLIYFQGNSAPDKSGLPSDRFSAERTGGSVSTLTIQRTQQEDSAVYLCASSLGPAEDQPQHFGDGTRLSIL.

In its sample, this clone was seen a few times. The V gene is TRBV7-9, the J gene TRBJ2-7; 8 bases line up with TRBD1. Germline assignment: CDR1 SEHNR and CDR2 FQNEAQ (reference sequence). Trimming at V came to 0 bases and at J to 7 bases, leaving 8 bases not matched to a gene. CDR3 length: 15 amino acids. CDR3: CASSLAGTGLLEQYF. For the CDR3, the DNA is TGTGCCAGCAGCTTAGCCGGGACAGGTTTGTTGGAGCAGTACTTC.

The chain carries TRBV7-9 and TRBJ2-7, with 8 bases fitting TRBD1. The CDR3 loop spans 15 amino acids. V shed 3 bases, J shed 0 bases, and the junction held 4 bases outside the gene matches. In germline, CDR1 is SEHNR, CDR2 FQNEAQ (reference sequence). CDR3 nucleotide sequence: TGTGCCAGCAGCTTTTCAGGGGGCGGCTCCTACGAGCAGTACTTC. Its protein product is CASSFSGGGSYEQYF.

The rearrangement links TRBV10-3 to TRBJ1-5; 9 bases fit TRBD1. Germline loops: CDR1 ENHRY, CDR2 SYGVKD. The length of the CDR3 is 15 residues. The V gene end was trimmed by 5 bases and the J gene end by 4 bases; junction bases not matched to a gene: 6. This chain's CDR3 is CAISRDRETNQPQHF. The CDR3 DNA follows: TGTGCCATCAGTCGGGACAGGGAGACGAATCAGCCCCAGCATTTT.

The chain is built from TRBV23-1 and TRBJ1-5; D not certain. TRBV23-1 is classed as an ORF, of uncertain function. V lost 8 bases to trimming and J lost 4 bases, with 15 bases between them. The CDR3 totals 14 residues. The CDR3 sequence: CASARTRGNQPQHF. The CDR3 region has the DNA TGCGCCAGCGCACGGACTAGAGGGAATCAGCCCCAGCATTTT.

This chain uses TRBV6-5 with TRBJ2-5; D might be TRBD1 (7 bases). V was trimmed by 7 bases and J by 5 bases, leaving 17 bases between them. The germline CDR1 and CDR2 sequences are MNHEY and SVGAGI. CDR3 length equals 14 residues. DNA for the CDR3: TGTGCCAGCAAGCTTTCCAGGGGGGAGGAGACCCAGTACTTC. It specifies CASKLSRGEETQYF.

This clone has only a few counts. This chain links TRBV11-2 with TRBJ2-1, with 9 bases matching TRBD1. The CDR3 extends over 14 amino acids. V lost 5 bases and J lost 9; bases outside the gene matches: 8. CDR1 and CDR2 from the germline V gene are SGHAT and FQNNGV. The CDR3: CASSLGQGISEQFF. The CDR3 DNA reads as TGTGCCAGCAGCCTTGGACAGGGGATTAGTGAGCAGTTCTTC.

The genes are TRBV19 and TRBJ1-2, with a possible D match to TRBD1 (5 bases). V lost 3 bases and J 6 bases, leaving 14 bases between the germline ends. Germline-derived CDR1 and CDR2 are LNHDA and SQIVND (reference sequence). The CDR3 consists of 14 residues. The CDR3 coding sequence is TGTGCCAGTAGTATTGGGGGGATAATGGATGGCTACACCTTC. The encoded protein is CASSIGGIMDGYTF.

V usage is TRBV27 and J usage is TRBJ1-2; TRBD1 aligns across 9 bases. The CDR3 has 17 amino acids. In germline, CDR1 is MNHEY, CDR2 SMNVEV (reference sequence). Trimming took 2 bases from V and 5 from J; bases not matched to a gene: 12. CDR3 region: CASSLRQRTGDPYGYTF. CDR3 DNA: TGTGCCAGCAGTTTACGCCAACGGACAGGGGACCCTTATGGCTACACCTTC.

The chain carries TRBV7-3 and TRBJ2-1; 9 nucleotides line up with TRBD2. V lost 2 bases, J lost 0 bases, and 2 bases stayed unmatched. The germline V gene has CDR1 SGHTA and CDR2 FQGTGA. The CDR3 has 16 amino acids. The CDR3, as DNA: TGTGCCAGCAGCTTAGGTAGCGGGGGCTCCTACAATGAGCAGTTCTTC. Translating it yields CASSLGSGGSYNEQFF.

The genes are TRBV7-9 and TRBJ2-1, with 13 positions matching TRBD2. Germline V lookup: CDR1 SEHNR, CDR2 FQNEAQ (reference sequence). The CDR3 contains 18 residues. J was trimmed by 0 bases and V by 1 base; bases with no gene match: 3. CDR3 DNA: TGTGCCAGCAGCTTAGTGCGACTAGCGGGGGGCTCCTACAATGAGCAGTTCTTC. It encodes CASSLVRLAGGSYNEQFF.

The chain combines TRBV7-2 with TRBJ2-7; 7 bases match TRBD2. The germline V gene has CDR1 SGHTA and CDR2 FQGNSA. The CDR3 length is 15 residues. J was trimmed by 3 bases and V by 1 base; bases with no gene match: 6. The CDR3 DNA reads TGTGCCAGCAGCTTAGTAGGGACTATGGACTACGAGCAGTACTTC. Translation: CASSLVGTMDYEQYF.

This sequence joins TRBV3-1 (or the pseudogene TRBV3-2) and TRBJ2-7; 8 bases fit TRBD1. The V segment lost 1 base and the J segment 4 bases; nucleotides outside the gene matches: 3. CDR3 length: 14 amino acids. From germline, CDR1 is LGHDT and CDR2 YNNKEL (reference sequence). Written as DNA, the CDR3 is TGTGCCAGCAGCCAAGGGGACAGGAATTACGAGCAGTACTTC. Residues: CASSQGDRNYEQYF.

This chain connects TRBV7-8 to TRBJ2-1; 14 nucleotides agree with TRBD2. Germline-derived CDR1 and CDR2 are SGHVS and FQNEAQ. V was pared by 3 bases and J by 6 bases, with 1 base of the junction left unmatched. The CDR3 covers 15 residues. As DNA, the CDR3 is TGTGCCAGCAGCTTTGGACTAGCGGGGGGCAATGAGCAGTTCTTC. It yields the protein CASSFGLAGGNEQFF.

The chain is built from TRBV5-1 and TRBJ1-3, with D hard to call. This CDR3 has 13 amino acids. Looked up from germline, CDR1 is SGHRS and CDR2 is YFSETQ. V lost 5 bases, J lost 8 bases, and 14 bases lay in between. CDR3: CASSLYAGDTIYF. The CDR3 DNA reads TGCGCCAGCAGTCTGTACGCCGGGGACACCATATATTTT.

As regards this clone: Other DNA sequences of this sample code for an identical CDR3. This chain connects TRBV6-5 to TRBJ2-3, with TRBD1 identical over 10 bases. V gave up 5 bases and J gave up 6 bases; unmatched junction bases: 2. CDR3 length: 13 residues. CDR1 MNHEY and CDR2 SVGAGI come from the germline V gene. CDR3 sequence: CASSRTGGDTQYF. CDR3 DNA: TGTGCCAGCAGTCGGACAGGGGGTGATACGCAGTATTTT.

In this sample, this clone turned up a few times. V and J are TRBV7-9 and TRBJ2-1; TRBD2 aligns across 8 bases. Unmatched junction bases numbered 1, after V lost 1 base and J lost 2 bases. Per the germline V gene, CDR1 is SEHNR and CDR2 is FQNEAQ (reference sequence). The CDR3 has 15 residues. Written as DNA, the CDR3 is TGTGCCAGCAGCTTAGACGGGGGGGCCTACAATGAGCAGTTCTTC. Translation gives CASSLDGGAYNEQFF. The full variable domain, completed using reference TRBV7-9 and TRBJ2-1, is DTGVSQNPRHKITKRGQNVTFRCDPISEHNRLYWYRQTLGQGPEFLTYFQNEAQLEKSRLLSDRFSAERPKGSFSTLEIQRTEQGDSAMYLCASSLDGGAYNEQFFGPGTRLTVL.

The rearrangement joins TRBV28 to TRBJ1-2; D remains ambiguous. The CDR3 is 13 amino acids. V lost 2 bases and J 8 bases, leaving 12 bases between the germline ends. CDR1 and CDR2 (germline): MDHEN, SYDVKM. CDR3 DNA: TGTGCCAGCAGTTTAGGGGAGCCGAGGGGCTACACCTTC. Translation gives CASSLGEPRGYTF.

The chain employs TRBV4-2 and TRBJ2-3, with 12 positions matching TRBD2. This CDR3 contains 20 residues. The V gene's germline CDR1 is LGHNA and CDR2 YNFKEQ. V shed 4 bases, J shed 0 bases, and the junction held 14 bases outside the gene matches. The CDR3: CASSPHGLAGIQISTDTQYF. CDR3 nucleotides: TGTGCCAGCAGCCCTCACGGACTAGCGGGGATTCAAATAAGCACAGATACGCAGTATTTT.

Only a few counts were recorded for this clone. The chain carries TRBV7-2 and TRBJ1-6, with D possibly matching TRBD1 (5 bases). The CDR3 runs to 15 residues. Germline V lookup: CDR1 SGHTA, CDR2 FQGNSA. Trimming shortened V by 0 bases and J by 7 bases, and 10 bases separated the two germline ends. CDR3 sequence (DNA): TGTGCCAGCAGCTTAGCTCAGGGAATCAATTCACCCCTCCACTTT. Translated: CASSLAQGINSPLHF.

This chain uses TRBV5-4 with TRBJ2-2; possible D gene TRBD2, 5 bases. This CDR3 comprises 17 residues. V was shortened by 3 bases and J by 3 bases, with 18 bases between the two germline ends. Germline V gene lookup returns CDR1 SGHNT and CDR2 YYREEE (reference sequence). The CDR3 protein is CASSYGRLLGDTGELFF. CDR3 DNA: TGTGCCAGCAGCTATGGACGGCTTCTCGGGGACACCGGGGAGCTGTTTTTT.